This T cell receptor beta chain was sequenced in a study of Ad26.COV2.S vaccination and SARS-CoV-2 variants. Points from the study as a whole: Those who received the vaccine showed greater spike-specific TCR breadth than those given placebo. Measurements of TCR breadth and depth may have given underestimates of the total T cell responses.

TCRdb keeps only in-frame clones here, not all; method: immunoSEQ multiplex PCR. The sample lists fewer than 500,000 clones, 90% occurring once. Notes on this clone: Its antigen remains unknown.

Treatment specified: about 20 received Ad26.COV2.S at low or high dose, single or two shots; roughly five received placebo; per-sample allocation not given. Following the first vaccine or placebo injection, samples were taken on day 63. Ad26 vector vaccine expressed Wuhan-strain SARS-CoV-2 spike. The CDR3 totals 16 residues. Trimming at V came to 0 bases and at J to 1 base, leaving 3 bases not matched to a gene. The germline V gene encodes CDR1 SGDLS and CDR2 YYNGEE. This receptor was identified in a person between 18 and 59 years old who received the Ad26.COV2.S COVID-19 vaccine or a placebo. V and J are TRBV9 and TRBJ2-2; TRBD2 aligns across 7 bases. The source was peripheral blood, collected in a trial of Ad26.COV2.S vaccine versus placebo. The CDR3 is CASSVGASGNTGELFF. The CDR3 DNA sequence: TGTGCCAGCAGCGTAGGGGCTAGCGGGAACACCGGGGAGCTGTTTTTT.